These 32 T cell receptor beta chains came from one sample sequenced in a study of blood T cell repertoires in COVID-19. Measured with immunoSEQ multiplex PCR; TCRdb has only the in-frame clones, and not every one. This sample has approximately 390,000 clones, with about 90% found just once. Sample: peripheral blood. These receptors were collected from a woman aged 55-69 years with COVID-19, enrolled during active disease.

This clone was detected only once. This sequence joins TRBV7-3 and TRBJ1-1, with 10 bases that match TRBD1. The CDR3 runs 15 residues. J was trimmed by 3 bases and V by 5 bases; bases with no gene match: 6. Germline-derived CDR1 and CDR2 are SGHTA and FQGTGA. CDR3 bases: TGTGCCAGCAGCCTCGGACAGGGGGGACACACTGAAGCTTTCTTT. It codes for CASSLGQGGHTEAFF.

The chain is built from TRBV4-2 and TRBJ2-4, with 7 bases aligning to TRBD1. The germline CDR1 and CDR2 sequences are LGHNA and YNFKEQ. V lost 0 bases, J lost 1 base, and 3 bases stayed unmatched. This CDR3 spans 16 amino acids. The CDR3 is CASSQDPQGAKNIQYF. CDR3 DNA sequence: TGTGCCAGCAGCCAAGATCCACAGGGGGCCAAAAACATTCAGTACTTC.

This chain joins TRBV3-1 (or the pseudogene TRBV3-2) and TRBJ1-1; 7 bases are shared with TRBD1. The germline gives CDR1 LGHDT, CDR2 YNNKEL (reference sequence). The junction had 6 bases not matched to a gene; V was cut back by 4 bases and J by 4 bases. The CDR3 runs to 14 residues. The DNA for the CDR3 is TGTGCCAGCAGCCTCAGGGGGGAATCCACTGAAGCTTTCTTT. Protein sequence: CASSLRGESTEAFF.

The J gene is TRBJ2-2, the V gene TRBV7-2; D call uncertain. The CDR3 loop spans 14 amino acids. V was trimmed by 2 bases and J by 3 bases, leaving 7 bases between them. CDR1 is SGHTA, CDR2 FQGNSA, per germline. CDR3 sequence reads: CASSLTVYTGELFF. The CDR3 bases are TGTGCCAGCAGCTTAACGGTTTACACCGGGGAGCTGTTTTTT. Supplemented by reference TRBV7-2 and TRBJ2-2, the full variable domain reads GAGVSQSPSNKVTEKGKDVELRCDPISGHTALYWYRQSLGQGLEFLIYFQGNSAPDKSGLPSDRFSAERTGGSVSTLTIQRTQQEDSAVYLCASSLTVYTGELFFGEGSRLTVL.

The chain is built from TRBV18 and TRBJ1-5, with D perhaps TRBD1 (6 bases). CDR3 size: 16 residues. V was clipped by 5 bases and J by 2 bases, with 16 bases between them. Germline CDR1 and CDR2: KGHSH and LQKENI. For the CDR3, the DNA is TGTGCCAGCTCATCTAGTACAGGGAGCCGCAATCAGCCCCAGCATTTT. Its protein is CASSSSTGSRNQPQHF.

In this sample, this clone turned up a few times. This sequence joins TRBV4-2 and TRBJ1-1; 10 bases agree with TRBD1. From germline, CDR1 is LGHNA and CDR2 YNFKEQ. V lost 0 bases, J lost 5 bases, and 9 bases stayed unmatched. The CDR3 consists of 17 residues. The DNA of the CDR3 is TGTGCCAGCAGCCAAGAGCCGGGACAGGGGAAGTATACTGAAGCTTTCTTT. It codes for CASSQEPGQGKYTEAFF.

This chain connects TRBV7-3 to TRBJ2-1, with a tentative D call TRBD1 (6 bases). The germline gives CDR1 SGHTA, CDR2 FQGTGA. The CDR3 is 14 residues long. The V end was cut by 4 bases, the J end by 4 bases, with 11 bases between. The CDR3, as DNA: TGTGCCAGCAGCTCCACAGGGATGTACAATGAGCAGTTCTTC. Its translation: CASSSTGMYNEQFF.

The chain has TRBV5-1 and TRBJ1-2; 7 positions match TRBD1. CDR1 SGHRS and CDR2 YFSETQ come from the germline V gene. The junction had 8 bases not matched to a gene; V was cut back by 5 bases and J by 1 base. This CDR3 is 15 amino acids long. This CDR3 is CASSTGDPLNYGYTF. The CDR3 DNA reads TGCGCCAGCAGTACAGGGGACCCTCTTAACTATGGCTACACCTTC.

The chain links TRBV9 to TRBJ1-2, with D possibly TRBD1 on 6 matching bases. Trimming left V 2 bases short and J 0 bases short, with 17 bases between. This CDR3 is 17 amino acids long. Looked up from germline, CDR1 is SGDLS and CDR2 is YYNGEE. The CDR3: CASSVQTGTRANYGYTF. CDR3 DNA sequence: TGTGCCAGCAGCGTCCAAACCGGGACAAGAGCTAACTATGGCTACACCTTC.

This clone was found a few times. The chain carries TRBV28 and TRBJ1-5, with D perhaps matching TRBD1 (5 bases). The CDR3 is 16 residues long. CDR1 and CDR2 from the germline V gene are MDHEN and SYDVKM. V was trimmed by 2 bases and J by 9 bases, leaving 20 bases between them. This CDR3 is CASSLTTARPQGPQHF. The CDR3 nucleotides read TGTGCCAGCAGTTTAACGACCGCACGTCCTCAGGGGCCCCAGCATTTT.

V usage is TRBV9 and J usage is TRBJ2-3; tentative D call: TRBD2 (7 bases). Germline V lookup: CDR1 SGDLS, CDR2 YYNGEE. The CDR3 length is 16 residues. The V end lost 0 bases, the J end lost 5 bases, and 16 bases lay between the germline ends. The CDR3 loop is CASSVVFGGPGDTQYF. The CDR3 DNA reads as TGTGCCAGCAGCGTAGTATTCGGGGGGCCTGGAGATACGCAGTATTTT.

V is TRBV18 and J is TRBJ1-3; the D gene is possibly TRBD1 (5 bases). The germline V and J ends were trimmed by 0 bases and 4 bases, with 10 bases remaining between them. The CDR3 sequence is 15 residues long. CDR1 and CDR2 (germline): KGHSH, LQKENI. The CDR3 here is CASSPPTGAGNTIYF. The CDR3 DNA sequence: TGTGCCAGCTCACCACCAACAGGCGCCGGAAACACCATATATTTT.

This chain connects TRBV6-1 to TRBJ1-3, with no clear D. This CDR3 has 16 residues. The V and J ends lost 4 bases and 0 bases respectively, with 13 bases between them. The germline gives CDR1 MNHNS, CDR2 SASEGT. This CDR3 reads CASSVVLGSSGNTIYF. The CDR3 coding sequence is TGTGCCAGCAGTGTGGTGCTTGGCAGCTCTGGAAACACCATATATTTT.

The rearrangement joins TRBV18 to TRBJ2-7, with D possibly matching TRBD1 (5 bases). Between the trimmed V and J ends, which lost 1 base and 4 bases, there was a span of 11 bases. Per germline, CDR1 KGHSH and CDR2 LQKENI. The CDR3 covers 14 residues. The CDR3 reads CASSPQKGLYEQYF. CDR3 coding DNA: TGTGCCAGCTCACCACAGAAGGGGCTGTACGAGCAGTACTTC. The full variable domain, with the rest looked up from reference TRBV18 and TRBJ2-7, is NAGVMQNPRHLVRRRGQEARLRCSPMKGHSHVYWYRQLPEEGLKFMVYLQKENIIDESGMPKERFSAEFPKEGPSILRIQQVVRGDSAAYFCASSPQKGLYEQYFGPGTRLTVT.

The rearrangement links TRBV9 to TRBJ1-3, with 8 bases aligning to TRBD1. Per germline, CDR1 SGDLS and CDR2 YYNGEE. After removal of 3 bases from V and 0 bases from J, the junction contained 5 bases not matched to a gene. The length of the CDR3 is 16 residues. The CDR3 sequence: CASSAGDRSSGNTIYF. CDR3 nucleotides: TGTGCCAGCAGCGCTGGGGACAGGTCCTCTGGAAACACCATATATTTT. Variable domain in full (rest from reference TRBV9 and TRBJ1-3): DSGVTQTPKHLITATGQRVTLRCSPRSGDLSVYWYQQSLDQGLQFLIQYYNGEERAKGNILERFSAQQFPDLHSELNLSSLELGDSALYFCASSAGDRSSGNTIYFGEGSWLTVV.

The V gene is TRBV18, the J gene TRBJ2-5; 10 nucleotides align to TRBD1. The V segment lost 0 bases and the J segment 5 bases; nucleotides outside the gene matches: 3. The CDR3 covers 15 residues. Germline lookup yields CDR1 KGHSH and CDR2 LQKENI. CDR3: CASSPPRDRGETQYF. The CDR3 DNA reads as TGTGCCAGCTCACCACCGCGGGACAGGGGTGAGACCCAGTACTTC.

The CDR3 here is CASSPLSPQRGVGNEQFF. The DNA of the CDR3 is TGTGCCAGCTCACCCCTGTCCCCCCAGCGGGGGGTCGGGAATGAGCAGTTCTTC. This chain joins TRBV18 and TRBJ2-1; 9 nucleotides align to TRBD2. Germline V gives CDR1 KGHSH, CDR2 LQKENI. V was clipped by 3 bases and J by 7 bases; unmatched bases: 16. This CDR3 is 18 amino acids long.

This sequence joins TRBV2 and TRBJ1-2; 9 bases align to TRBD1. The CDR3 contains 15 residues. Per the germline V gene, CDR1 is SNHLY and CDR2 is FYNNEI. V was clipped by 4 bases and J by 3 bases; unmatched bases: 6. The CDR3 here is CASSANRGPDYGYTF. The CDR3 nucleotides are TGTGCCAGCAGTGCCAACAGGGGGCCCGACTATGGCTACACCTTC.

The rearrangement uses TRBV29-1 and TRBJ1-5, with D unresolved. Germline CDR1 and CDR2: SQVTM and ANQGSEA. V was pared by 2 bases and J by 6 bases, with 11 bases between. The CDR3 length is 13 residues. CDR3 nucleotides: TGCAGCGTTGAATTCGGGGTAGGTCAGCCCCAGCATTTT. Translated, it gives CSVEFGVGQPQHF.

CDR3 amino acids: CASSWTGGSSYEQYF. The CDR3 DNA reads TGTGCCAGCAGCTGGACAGGGGGTAGCTCCTACGAGCAGTACTTC. The chain links TRBV6-5 to TRBJ2-7; 10 nucleotides line up with TRBD1. The germline V gene encodes CDR1 MNHEY and CDR2 SVGAGI. With V trimmed by 6 bases and J by 0 bases, 5 bases remained unmatched. This CDR3 region has 15 residues.

CDR3 DNA sequence: TGTGCCAGCAGTTATTTCAGTGGTGGGCTAGCCAATACGCAGTATTTT. It encodes CASSYFSGGLANTQYF. This chain uses TRBV27 with TRBJ2-3, with D perhaps TRBD2 (5 bases). CDR3 length: 16 amino acids. The V end lost 4 bases, the J end lost 7 bases, and 21 bases lay between the germline ends. Germline V lookup: CDR1 MNHEY, CDR2 SMNVEV (reference sequence).

This CDR3 reads CASSEVTGTDTEAFF. The CDR3 DNA is TGTGCCAGCAGCGAAGTTACAGGGACCGACACTGAAGCTTTCTTT. This rearrangement joins TRBV14 to TRBJ1-1; a possible D gene is TRBD1 (6 bases). This CDR3 is 15 amino acids long. V lost 5 bases, J lost 3 bases, and 16 bases lay in between. Germline-derived CDR1 and CDR2 are SGHDN and FVKESK.

The chain links TRBV7-2 to TRBJ2-5; maybe TRBD1 (5 bases). The CDR3 sequence is 13 residues long. Germline lookup yields CDR1 SGHTA and CDR2 FQGNSA. Trimming shortened V by 5 bases and J by 5 bases, and 12 bases separated the two germline ends. The CDR3 bases are TGTGCCAGCAGCCCCCGGACAATTGAGACCCAGTACTTC. Its translation is CASSPRTIETQYF.

The V and J genes are TRBV6-5 and TRBJ1-2; D gene uncertain. Germline V gene sequence: CDR1 MNHEY, CDR2 SVGAGI. There are 12 residues in the CDR3. The ends were cut back, 5 bases at V and 0 bases at J, with 4 bases in the middle. The CDR3 DNA follows: TGTGCCAGCAGTCCTACTAACTATGGCTACACCTTC. It yields the protein CASSPTNYGYTF.

This clone was seen once. The chain has TRBV6-5 and TRBJ1-3; the D is unclear. V was trimmed by 7 bases and J by 8 bases, leaving 21 bases between them. Germline V CDR1 and CDR2: MNHEY, SVGAGI. CDR3 length: 15 residues. Written as DNA, the CDR3 is TGTGCCAGCACCTTGGGAGGCCTCTCGTGGTACACCATATATTTT. Its protein is CASTLGGLSWYTIYF.

The V and J genes are TRBV30 and TRBJ2-2; D perhaps matches TRBD1 (5 bases). This CDR3 region has 15 residues. V was pared by 3 bases and J by 4 bases, with 15 bases between. The V gene's germline CDR1 is GTSNPN and CDR2 SVGIG (reference sequence). The CDR3 DNA follows: TGTGCCTGGAGGCCCCAGGGATTGGGCACCGGGGAGCTGTTTTTT. It specifies CAWRPQGLGTGELFF.

The count of this clone is one. The chain is built from TRBV3-1 (or the pseudogene TRBV3-2) and TRBJ2-3; 9 positions match TRBD1. V gave up 3 bases and J gave up 2 bases; unmatched junction bases: 6. The germline V gene encodes CDR1 LGHDT and CDR2 YNNKEL (reference sequence). The CDR3 consists of 16 residues. The CDR3 spells CASSQAGTGFTDTQYF. The CDR3, as DNA: TGTGCCAGCAGCCAGGCCGGGACAGGGTTCACAGATACGCAGTATTTT.

Only a few counts were recorded for this clone. This chain uses TRBV30 with TRBJ1-5; 10 bases match TRBD1. The CDR3 is 13 amino acids. V gave up 8 bases and J gave up 2 bases; unmatched junction bases: 3. Germline V gives CDR1 GTSNPN, CDR2 SVGIG (reference sequence). DNA of the CDR3: TGTGCCGGGGGGACAGGGGGCAATCAGCCCCAGCATTTT. It yields the protein CAGGTGGNQPQHF.

The rearrangement joins TRBV5-1 to TRBJ2-7; D possibly corresponds to TRBD1 (6 bases). Trimming took off 0 bases at V and 2 bases at J, with 12 bases between the two ends. The CDR3 is 15 residues long. Looked up from germline, CDR1 is SGHRS and CDR2 is YFSETQ. The CDR3 protein is CASSLGTANTYEQYF. DNA of the CDR3: TGCGCCAGCAGCTTGGGGACAGCTAACACCTACGAGCAGTACTTC.

The genes are TRBV28 and TRBJ1-4; D uncertain. The V and J ends lost 8 bases and 1 base respectively, with 11 bases between them. The germline V gene has CDR1 MDHEN and CDR2 SYDVKM. CDR3 length: 14 residues. The CDR3 reads CASAGYETNEKLFF. As DNA, the CDR3 is TGTGCCAGCGCGGGGTACGAAACTAATGAAAAACTGTTTTTT.

This clone occurred once. The junction shows a germline mismatch at one end, possibly a read error. The chain uses TRBV6-5 and TRBJ1-1; TRBD1 might be the D (6 bases). Germline CDR1 and CDR2: MNHEY and SVGAGI. There are 13 residues in the CDR3. CDR3 in DNA: TGCGGTGTCGGCAGGGGCAGGAACACTGAAGCTTTCTTT. Translating gives CGVGRGRNTEAFF.

V and J are TRBV7-9 and TRBJ1-1, with a weak D call TRBD1 (5 bases). The CDR3 contains 13 residues. CDR1 is SEHNR, CDR2 FQNEAQ, per germline (reference sequence). The V gene lost 5 bases and the J gene lost 8 bases, with 15 bases spanning the gap. In DNA, the CDR3 is TGTGCCAGCAGCCACCCATGGCAGGGCGAAGCTTTCTTT. Encoded protein: CASSHPWQGEAFF.